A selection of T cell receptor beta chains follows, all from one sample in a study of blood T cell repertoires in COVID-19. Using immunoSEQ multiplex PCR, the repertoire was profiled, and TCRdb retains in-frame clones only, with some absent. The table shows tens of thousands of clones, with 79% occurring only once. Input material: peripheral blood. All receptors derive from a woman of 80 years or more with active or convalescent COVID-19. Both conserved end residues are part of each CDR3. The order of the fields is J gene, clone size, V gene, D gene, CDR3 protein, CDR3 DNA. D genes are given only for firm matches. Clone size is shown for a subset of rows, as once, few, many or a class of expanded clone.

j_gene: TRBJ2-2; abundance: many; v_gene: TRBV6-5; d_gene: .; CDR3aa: CASSSGRTGELFF; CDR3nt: TGTGCCAGCAGTTCGGGGAGAACCGGGGAGCTGTTTTTT
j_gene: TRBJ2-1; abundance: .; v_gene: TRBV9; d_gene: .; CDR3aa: CASSLGAGPYNEQFF; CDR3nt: TGTGCCAGCAGCCTAGGGGCAGGGCCTTACAATGAGCAGTTCTTC
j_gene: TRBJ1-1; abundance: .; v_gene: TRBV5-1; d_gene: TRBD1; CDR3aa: CASLETVAGGNTEAFF; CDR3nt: TGCGCCAGCTTAGAAACGGTGGCAGGGGGGAACACTGAAGCTTTCTTT
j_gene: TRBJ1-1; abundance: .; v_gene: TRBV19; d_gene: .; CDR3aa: CASSIGAGNTEAFF; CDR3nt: TGTGCCAGTAGTATAGGGGCAGGAAACACTGAAGCTTTCTTT
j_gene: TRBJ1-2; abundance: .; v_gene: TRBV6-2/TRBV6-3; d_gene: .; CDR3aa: CASSYRRVITTNYGYTF; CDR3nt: TGTGCCAGCAGTTACAGGAGGGTCATAACTACAAACTATGGCTACACCTTC
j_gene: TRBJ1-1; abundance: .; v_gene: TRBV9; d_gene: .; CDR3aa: CASSVDNRNTEAFF; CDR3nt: TGTGCCAGCAGCGTAGATAACAGGAACACTGAAGCTTTCTTT
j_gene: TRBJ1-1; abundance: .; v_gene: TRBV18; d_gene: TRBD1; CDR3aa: CASSETGGYGTEAFF; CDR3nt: TGTGCCAGCTCAGAGACAGGGGGATATGGCACTGAAGCTTTCTTT
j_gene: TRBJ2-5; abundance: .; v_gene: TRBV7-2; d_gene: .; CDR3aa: CASSLGTPQETQYF; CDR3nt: TGTGCCAGCAGCCTCGGGACACCTCAAGAGACCCAGTACTTC
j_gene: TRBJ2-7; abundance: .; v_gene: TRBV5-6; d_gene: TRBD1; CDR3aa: CASSLGGTGFSYEQYF; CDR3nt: TGTGCCAGCAGCTTAGGGGGGACAGGGTTTTCCTACGAGCAGTACTTC
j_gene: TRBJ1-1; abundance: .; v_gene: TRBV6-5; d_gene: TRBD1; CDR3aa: CASSRQGTLVGAFF; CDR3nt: TGTGCCAGCAGTAGACAGGGGACGTTAGTTGGAGCTTTCTTT
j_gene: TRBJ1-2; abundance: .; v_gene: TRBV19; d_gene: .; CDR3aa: CASSIRGSNYGYTF; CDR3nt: TGTGCCAGTAGTATCCGGGGATCTAACTATGGCTACACCTTC
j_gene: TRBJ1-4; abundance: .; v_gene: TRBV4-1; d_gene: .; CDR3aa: CASSQVAGEKLFF; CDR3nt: TGCGCCAGCAGCCAAGTAGCGGGTGAAAAACTGTTTTTT
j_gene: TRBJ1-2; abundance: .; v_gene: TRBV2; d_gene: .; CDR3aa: CASVSLRDTLRDGYTF; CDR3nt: TGTGCCAGCGTATCTTTAAGGGACACTCTGCGGGATGGCTACACCTTC
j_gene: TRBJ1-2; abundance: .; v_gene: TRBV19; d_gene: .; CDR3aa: CASSSPAGHGYTF; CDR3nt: TGTGCCAGTAGTTCCCCGGCAGGGCATGGCTACACCTTC
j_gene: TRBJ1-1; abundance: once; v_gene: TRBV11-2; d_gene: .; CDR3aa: CASSISGFTEAFF; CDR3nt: TGTGCCAGCAGCATCTCAGGGTTCACTGAAGCTTTCTTT
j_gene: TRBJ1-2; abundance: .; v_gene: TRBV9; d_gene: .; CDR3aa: CASSVEAGSPNYGYTF; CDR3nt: TGTGCCAGCAGCGTAGAGGCAGGGTCCCCTAACTATGGCTACACCTTC
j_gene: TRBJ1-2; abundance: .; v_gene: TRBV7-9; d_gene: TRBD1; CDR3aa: CASSLSGTGISNYGYTF; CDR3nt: TGTGCCAGCAGCCTGAGTGGGACAGGGATTTCAAACTATGGCTACACCTTC
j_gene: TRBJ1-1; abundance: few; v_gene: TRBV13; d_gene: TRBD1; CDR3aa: CASSTYRGTEAFF; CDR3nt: TGTGCCAGCAGTACGTACAGGGGAACTGAAGCTTTCTTT
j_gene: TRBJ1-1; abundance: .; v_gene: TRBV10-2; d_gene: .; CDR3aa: CASSAQSNTEAFF; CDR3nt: TGCGCCAGCAGTGCACAGAGCAACACTGAAGCTTTCTTT
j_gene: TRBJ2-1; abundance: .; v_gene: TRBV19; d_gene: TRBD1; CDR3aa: CASSNQGARNEQFF; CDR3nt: TGTGCCAGTAGTAATCAGGGGGCACGGAATGAGCAGTTCTTC
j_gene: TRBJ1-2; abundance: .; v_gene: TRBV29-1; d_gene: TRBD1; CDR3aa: CSAGTGTNYGYTF; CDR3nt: TGCAGCGCTGGGACAGGAACTAACTATGGCTACACCTTC
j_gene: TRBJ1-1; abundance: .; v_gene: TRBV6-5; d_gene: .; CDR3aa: CASRPTGNTEAFF; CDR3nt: TGTGCCAGCAGGCCGACAGGGAACACTGAAGCTTTCTTT
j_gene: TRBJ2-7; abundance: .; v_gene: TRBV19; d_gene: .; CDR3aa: CASSRGDRGSGQYF; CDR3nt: TGTGCCAGTAGCCGCGGGGACAGAGGGAGTGGGCAGTACTTC